A single sample gave rise to the 14 T cell receptor beta chains below, sequenced in a study of cytomegalovirus exposure and HLA in healthy donors (dated by TCRdb to about 2017). The library was obtained by the immunoSEQ multiplex PCR assay. The multiplex PCR relied on a mix of 60 forward primers for TCR Vbeta segments and 13 reverse primers for TCR Jbeta segments. The table was pulled from immuneACCESS by TCRdb, which kept in-frame rearrangements only. Such tables lose some clones; where checked, under half of the loss comes from unresolved V genes, and the rest has no known cause. The sample profile shows about 180,000 clones; about three quarters of them were found once. The ten biggest clones cover roughly 3.7% of the sample. The sequenced material came from PBMCs. The source is a woman in her sixties or seventies in good health and CMV-seropositive.

The chain links TRBV5-1 to TRBJ1-1, with 7 nucleotides matching TRBD1. Germline trimming cut 0 bases from V and 3 bases from J; bases unmatched to any gene: 5. CDR1 and CDR2 from the germline V gene are SGHRS and YFSETQ. This CDR3 contains 15 residues. In DNA, the CDR3 is TGCGCCAGCAGCTTGGGAGGGGGCGTAGACACTGAAGCTTTCTTT. This sequence encodes CASSLGGGVDTEAFF.

The rearrangement uses TRBV5-1 and TRBJ1-4; D is unclear. V lost 1 base and J 6 bases, leaving 13 bases between the germline ends. Germline CDR1 SGHRS, CDR2 YFSETQ. CDR3 length: 15 residues. The CDR3 nucleotides read TGCGCCAGCAGCTTGAACTCCGCCCGGGATGAAAAACTGTTTTTT. As protein: CASSLNSARDEKLFF.

A word on this clone: One end of the junction is discordant with germline, which a read error may explain. The chain is built from TRBV4-2 and TRBJ2-7, with TRBD2 matching 10 bases. CDR1 and CDR2 from the germline V gene are LGHNA and YNFKEQ. The length of the CDR3 is 17 residues. CDR3 bases: TGTGCCAACAGCAAAGAAACCGGGACTAGCGCTACCTACGAGCAGTACTTC. It is translated as CANSKETGTSATYEQYF.

This clone has just one count. This rearrangement joins TRBV6-5 to TRBJ1-5; 7 nucleotides match TRBD1. Germline CDR1 and CDR2: MNHEY and SVGAGI. This CDR3 spans 14 amino acids. V lost 6 bases, J lost 1 base, and 3 bases stayed unmatched. The CDR3 nucleotides are TGTGCCAGCAGACCGGGACAGAGCAATCAGCCCCAGCATTTT. Translation: CASRPGQSNQPQHF.

V usage is TRBV9 and J usage is TRBJ2-1; tentatively, D is TRBD1 (6 bases). Trimming took 3 bases from V and 6 from J, leaving 16 bases between them. This CDR3 comprises 15 residues. Germline V gene lookup returns CDR1 SGDLS and CDR2 YYNGEE. CDR3 sequence: CASSGGPSSGNEQFF. CDR3 DNA sequence: TGTGCCAGCAGCGGGGGGCCGTCGTCTGGCAATGAGCAGTTCTTC.

V usage is TRBV28 and J usage is TRBJ2-1; TRBD2 is a possible D gene (5 bases). The V and J ends lost 4 bases and 0 bases respectively, with 7 bases between them. Looked up from germline, CDR1 is MDHEN and CDR2 is SYDVKM. The CDR3 spans 14 residues. The CDR3 sequence is CASSWESSYNEQFF. CDR3 sequence (DNA): TGTGCCAGCAGTTGGGAGAGCTCCTACAATGAGCAGTTCTTC.

This CDR3 reads CAIRGLAGGEYTGELFF. The CDR3 DNA reads TGTGCCATCAGAGGACTAGCGGGGGGCGAATACACCGGGGAGCTGTTTTTT. V gene TRBV10-3 combines with J gene TRBJ2-2, with TRBD2 matching 14 bases. Germline V gives CDR1 ENHRY, CDR2 SYGVKD. V dropped 6 bases and J dropped 3; count of bases not matched to a gene: 6. The CDR3 is 17 residues long.

This clone showed up just a few times. This chain uses TRBV7-2 with TRBJ2-3, with D tentatively TRBD1 (7 bases). This CDR3 has 14 residues. V was trimmed by 5 bases and J by 1 base, leaving 10 bases between them. Germline CDR1 and CDR2: SGHTA and FQGNSA. As DNA, the CDR3 is TGTGCCAGCAGCCAGGGGGGCCGCACAGATACGCAGTATTTT. It codes for CASSQGGRTDTQYF.

This rearrangement joins TRBV4-2 to TRBJ2-3; weak D call: TRBD2 (6 bases). Trimming took 0 bases from V and 4 from J, leaving 14 bases between them. The CDR3 totals 16 residues. From germline, CDR1 is LGHNA and CDR2 YNFKEQ. CDR3 protein: CASSQELGSPPDTQYF. In DNA form, the CDR3 reads TGTGCCAGCAGCCAAGAACTCGGGAGCCCCCCAGATACGCAGTATTTT.

This chain links TRBV9 with TRBJ1-5; D is ambiguous. Germline V gene lookup returns CDR1 SGDLS and CDR2 YYNGEE. This CDR3 contains 16 residues. Trimming shortened V by 4 bases and J by 8 bases, and 22 bases separated the two germline ends. CDR3 residues: CASSHGDGALGEPQHF. The CDR3 DNA reads as TGTGCCAGCAGCCATGGCGACGGAGCCCTCGGTGAGCCCCAGCATTTT.

The chain combines TRBV19 with TRBJ2-3, with D possibly TRBD1 on 6 matching bases. Germline V gene lookup returns CDR1 LNHDA and CDR2 SQIVND (reference sequence). The ends were cut back, 5 bases at V and 7 bases at J, with 13 bases in the middle. The CDR3 has 13 residues. The CDR3 sequence: CASSPNRVNTQYF. CDR3 in DNA: TGTGCCAGTAGTCCAAACAGGGTGAATACGCAGTATTTT.

The rearrangement joins TRBV2 to TRBJ2-1; 10 bases map to TRBD2. This CDR3 contains 16 residues. Per the germline V gene, CDR1 is SNHLY and CDR2 is FYNNEI. V lost 3 bases and J lost 0; bases outside the gene matches: 2. The CDR3 spells CASSDPSGSSYNEQFF. The CDR3 DNA is TGTGCCAGCAGTGACCCTAGCGGGAGCTCCTACAATGAGCAGTTCTTC. Together with reference TRBV2 and TRBJ2-1, the CDR3 gives the full variable domain: EPEVTQTPSHQVTQMGQEVILRCVPISNHLYFYWYRQILGQKVEFLVSFYNNEISEKSEIFDDQFSVERPDGSNFTLKIRSTKLEDSAMYFCASSDPSGSSYNEQFFGPGTRLTVL.

The chain carries TRBV28 and TRBJ1-2; 7 bases map to TRBD1. This CDR3 contains 14 residues. In germline, CDR1 is MDHEN, CDR2 SYDVKM. The trim removed 6 bases at V and 5 bases at J, leaving 9 bases unmatched. CDR3 coding DNA: TGTGCCAGCAGCCCAACAGGGGTCAGTTATGGCTACACCTTC. The encoded protein is CASSPTGVSYGYTF.

This clone appeared once. The gene calls are TRBV18 and TRBJ2-5, with unresolved D. CDR1 is KGHSH, CDR2 LQKENI, per germline. CDR3 length equals 12 residues. Trimming stripped 3 bases from V and 5 bases from J, with 7 bases between. The CDR3 spells CASSPQLETQYF. The CDR3 DNA reads TGTGCCAGCTCACCTCAATTGGAGACCCAGTACTTC.